These 22 T cell receptor beta chains share one sample of origin, sequenced in a study of control samples from healthy donors and cancer patients (TCRdb year 2020). The library was obtained by the immunoSEQ multiplex PCR assay. In its TCRdb copy, this immuneACCESS table keeps in-frame sequences only and misses some clones. Where compared with another copy, unresolved V genes explain less than half of these, and the others have no known cause. The sample data list approximately 150,000 clones, and about 90% of these were observed just once. Approximately 6.8% of the sample is taken by the ten largest. The sample was blood. The origin of the receptors is a man between 18 and 29 years old in good health.

The chain employs TRBV12-5 and TRBJ2-7; D may be TRBD2 (7 bases). CDR1 LGHNT and CDR2 FRNRAP come from the germline V gene. Trimming left V 7 bases short and J 1 base short, with 17 bases between. This CDR3 contains 15 residues. CDR3 sequence: CASALGGGQSYEQYF. The CDR3 DNA sequence: TGTGCTAGTGCCTTGGGGGGGGGCCAATCCTACGAGCAGTACTTC.

The chain has TRBV13 and TRBJ2-7, with TRBD1 matching over 10 bases. The germline CDR1 and CDR2 sequences are PRHDT and FYEKMQ (reference sequence). The CDR3 totals 15 residues. After removal of 1 base from V and 4 bases from J, the junction contained 4 bases not matched to a gene. The CDR3 is CASSLAGQGTYEQYF. CDR3 coding DNA: TGTGCCAGCAGCTTAGCGGGACAGGGGACGTACGAGCAGTACTTC.

The genes are TRBV5-4 and TRBJ1-6, with TRBD1 matching 8 bases. Looked up from germline, CDR1 is SGHNT and CDR2 is YYREEE (reference sequence). The length of the CDR3 is 16 residues. The trim removed 4 bases at V and 9 bases at J, leaving 12 bases unmatched. Here the CDR3 DNA reads TGTGCCAGCAGCGGCCGAGCCGGGACAGGTGTTTCACCCCTCCACTTT. This sequence encodes CASSGRAGTGVSPLHF. Combining the CDR3 with reference TRBV5-4 and TRBJ1-6 gives the whole variable domain ETGVTQSPTHLIKTRGQQVTLRCSSQSGHNTVSWYQQALGQGPQFIFQYYREEENGRGNFPPRFSGLQFPNYSSELNVNALELDDSALYLCASSGRAGTGVSPLHFGNGTRLTVT.

The chain joins TRBV2 to TRBJ1-2; D is possibly TRBD1 (6 bases). Trimming took off 5 bases at V and 6 bases at J, with 10 bases between the two ends. There are 12 residues in the CDR3. Germline CDR1 reads SNHLY; CDR2 reads FYNNEI. The CDR3, as DNA: TGTGCCAGCAGTCCGTACAGGGATGGCTACACCTTC. It yields the protein CASSPYRDGYTF.

The chain joins TRBV5-4 to TRBJ2-3; D is unresolved. V lost 4 bases, J lost 0 bases, and 15 bases lay in between. The CDR3 runs to 16 residues. Germline V gives CDR1 SGHNT, CDR2 YYREEE (reference sequence). CDR3 protein: CASSLTGLPSTDTQYF. CDR3 DNA sequence: TGTGCCAGCAGCCTAACGGGTCTTCCAAGCACAGATACGCAGTATTTT. Complete variable domain (other parts from reference TRBV5-4 and TRBJ2-3): ETGVTQSPTHLIKTRGQQVTLRCSSQSGHNTVSWYQQALGQGPQFIFQYYREEENGRGNFPPRFSGLQFPNYSSELNVNALELDDSALYLCASSLTGLPSTDTQYFGPGTRLTVL.

The V and J genes are TRBV15 and TRBJ1-1; 7 positions agree with TRBD1. The CDR3 contains 13 residues. J lost 11 bases, V lost 1 base, and 7 bases had no gene match. Germline CDR1 LNHNV, CDR2 YYDKDF (reference sequence). CDR3 in amino acids: CATSRGGGGGAFF. In DNA form, the CDR3 reads TGTGCCACCAGCAGAGGGGGAGGAGGGGGCGCTTTCTTT.

The chain has TRBV12-5 and TRBJ2-2; TRBD1 is a possible D gene (6 bases). This CDR3 is built from 17 residues. Trimming removed 2 bases at V and 2 bases at J, with 15 bases between. The germline V gene encodes CDR1 LGHNT and CDR2 FRNRAP. The CDR3 DNA is TGTGCTAGTGGTTTGCCCCAGTGGGACACCAACACCGGGGAGCTGTTTTTT. This gives the protein CASGLPQWDTNTGELFF. Full variable domain (rest looked up from reference TRBV12-5 and TRBJ2-2): DARVTQTPRHKVTEMGQEVTMRCQPILGHNTVFWYRQTMMQGLELLAYFRNRAPLDDSGMPKDRFSAEMPDATLATLKIQPSEPRDSAVYFCASGLPQWDTNTGELFFGEGSRLTVL.

The rearrangement links TRBV3-1 (or the pseudogene TRBV3-2) to TRBJ1-1; 7 bases are a match to TRBD1. CDR3 length equals 16 residues. Germline CDR1 is LGHDT and CDR2 is YNNKEL (reference sequence). V dropped 8 bases and J dropped 6; count of bases not matched to a gene: 18. The CDR3: CASGRAGGSIHSEAFF. For the CDR3, the DNA is TGTGCCAGCGGCCGAGCAGGGGGTTCTATACACTCTGAAGCTTTCTTT.

V usage is TRBV7-6 and J usage is TRBJ2-7; D is unclear. This CDR3 has 13 residues. V was trimmed by 5 bases and J by 6 bases, leaving 14 bases between them. The V gene's germline CDR1 is SGHVS and CDR2 FNYEAQ. Here the CDR3 reads CASSTLPSSEQYF. DNA of the CDR3: TGTGCCAGCAGCACCCTTCCGAGTAGCGAGCAGTACTTC.

The V gene is TRBV30, the J gene TRBJ2-2; D remains unclear. V lost 3 bases and J lost 1, with 3 bases in between. The V gene's germline CDR1 is GTSNPN and CDR2 SVGIG (reference sequence). There are 12 residues in the CDR3. CDR3 sequence reads: CAWRGNTGELFF. In DNA form, the CDR3 reads TGTGCCTGGAGAGGGAACACCGGGGAGCTGTTTTTT.

This chain links TRBV28 with TRBJ1-1; a possible D gene is TRBD1 (6 bases). Trimming pared 7 bases from V and 4 bases from J, leaving 22 bases between. This CDR3 has 16 amino acids. Germline CDR1 reads MDHEN; CDR2 reads SYDVKM. Here the CDR3 reads CASTLGGGVYITEAFF. The CDR3 DNA follows: TGTGCCAGCACCCTAGGGGGGGGCGTTTATATCACTGAAGCTTTCTTT.

This clone was counted between two and nine times. This chain links TRBV6-5 with TRBJ2-5, with D perhaps TRBD2 (6 bases). The CDR3 runs 15 residues. Trimming removed 5 bases from V and 2 bases from J, with 15 bases in between. CDR1 is MNHEY and CDR2 is SVGAGI in the germline V gene. CDR3 in DNA: TGTGCCAGCAGTCACCGCTGGGGGGAGCAAGAGACCCAGTACTTC. Protein product: CASSHRWGEQETQYF.

The chain employs TRBV9 and TRBJ2-2; D remains unclear. The CDR3 contains 19 residues. The germline V gene has CDR1 SGDLS and CDR2 YYNGEE. Trimming cost V 2 bases and J 0 bases, with 20 bases left between them. The CDR3 loop reads CASSVMAVPGQTNTGELFF. The CDR3 DNA is TGTGCCAGCAGCGTTATGGCGGTCCCTGGCCAAACGAACACCGGGGAGCTGTTTTTT.

The V and J genes are TRBV4-1 and TRBJ2-5; 11 bases are a match to TRBD1. V lost 4 bases and J lost 4; bases outside the gene matches: 5. Germline CDR1 reads MGHRA; CDR2 reads YSYEKL. The CDR3 consists of 15 residues. The CDR3: CASSLWTGGRETQYF. In DNA form, the CDR3 reads TGCGCCAGCAGCCTATGGACAGGGGGCAGAGAGACCCAGTACTTC.

The rearrangement joins TRBV5-1 to TRBJ2-7, with TRBD2 matching 10 bases. V gave up 4 bases and J gave up 5 bases; unmatched junction bases: 6. This CDR3 comprises 14 residues. Germline loops: CDR1 SGHRS, CDR2 YFSETQ. CDR3 DNA: TGCGCCAGCAGCCTAGGACTAGCGGAGGACGAGCAGTACTTC. Translation gives CASSLGLAEDEQYF. The whole variable domain, filled in from reference TRBV5-1 and TRBJ2-7, reads KAGVTQTPRYLIKTRGQQVTLSCSPISGHRSVSWYQQTPGQGLQFLFEYFSETQRNKGNFPGRFSGRQFSNSRSEMNVSTLELGDSALYLCASSLGLAEDEQYFGPGTRLTVT.

This clone was observed a single time. This specimen includes other DNA sequences encoding the same CDR3. The chain carries TRBV5-1 and TRBJ1-2, with unresolved D. Trimming left V 0 bases short and J 1 base short, with 7 bases between. Germline CDR1 reads SGHRS; CDR2 reads YFSETQ. This CDR3 comprises 14 residues. The CDR3 nucleotides read TGCGCCAGCAGCTTGGACGGCAGTAACTATGGCTACACCTTC. This translates into CASSLDGSNYGYTF.

This clone has a single count. CDR3 nucleotides: TGTGCCAGCAGCCTACCCCCTGTGGGTGGGTTGGGCAATGAGCAGTTCTTC. This codes for CASSLPPVGGLGNEQFF. The V gene is TRBV7-2, the J gene TRBJ2-1, with D hard to call. The CDR3 totals 17 residues. V was clipped by 5 bases and J by 6 bases, with 23 bases between them. Germline-derived CDR1 and CDR2 are SGHTA and FQGNSA.

This chain links TRBV7-9 with TRBJ1-6; 9 positions match TRBD1. The V gene end was trimmed by 5 bases and the J gene end by 8 bases; junction bases not matched to a gene: 13. The germline V gene encodes CDR1 SEHNR and CDR2 FQNEAQ (reference sequence). The CDR3 length is 17 residues. CDR3 amino acids: CASSNPAGTGLDSPLHF. As DNA, the CDR3 is TGTGCCAGCAGCAATCCGGCAGGGACAGGGTTAGATTCACCCCTCCACTTT.

This sequence joins TRBV5-4 and TRBJ1-3, with D unresolved. The germline CDR1 and CDR2 sequences are SGHNT and YYREEE (reference sequence). With 0 bases removed from V and 8 bases from J, the gap between germline ends came to 15 bases. This CDR3 spans 15 amino acids. CDR3 loop: CASSLEGPPVDTIYF. In DNA, the CDR3 is TGTGCCAGCAGCTTGGAAGGCCCGCCGGTAGACACCATATATTTT.

The sample holds one count of this clone. The chain uses TRBV30 and TRBJ1-3, with D unresolved. From germline, CDR1 is GTSNPN and CDR2 SVGIG (reference sequence). The CDR3 runs to 12 residues. Trimming shortened V by 2 bases and J by 4 bases, and 6 bases separated the two germline ends. DNA for the CDR3: TGTGCCTGGAGTCCCCAGGGAAACACCATATATTTT. Translated: CAWSPQGNTIYF. Complete variable domain (other parts from reference TRBV30 and TRBJ1-3): SQTIHQWPATLVQPVGSPLSLECTVEGTSNPNLYWYRQAAGRGLQLLFYSVGIGQISSEVPQNLSASRPQDRQFILSSKKLLLSDSGFYLCAWSPQGNTIYFGEGSWLTVV.

V and J are TRBV4-2 and TRBJ2-7, with D maybe TRBD1 (6 bases). The germline V gene encodes CDR1 LGHNA and CDR2 YNFKEQ. V lost 1 base, J lost 3 bases, and 19 bases lay in between. The CDR3 totals 17 residues. CDR3 region: CASSQVFLPQGDYEQYF. The CDR3 nucleotides are TGTGCCAGCAGCCAAGTTTTCCTCCCACAGGGCGACTACGAGCAGTACTTC.

The sample holds one count of this clone. The chain has TRBV7-9 and TRBJ2-7, with TRBD2 identical over 8 bases. The V segment lost 5 bases and the J segment 6 bases; nucleotides outside the gene matches: 12. The germline CDR1 and CDR2 sequences are SEHNR and FQNEAQ (reference sequence). This CDR3 spans 15 amino acids. The chain's CDR3 is CASSPALRGDGEQYF. CDR3 in DNA: TGTGCCAGCAGCCCAGCGTTGCGGGGGGACGGCGAGCAGTACTTC. The complete variable domain, with remaining parts taken from reference TRBV7-9 and TRBJ2-7, reads DTGVSQNPRHKITKRGQNVTFRCDPISEHNRLYWYRQTLGQGPEFLTYFQNEAQLEKSRLLSDRFSAERPKGSFSTLEIQRTEQGDSAMYLCASSPALRGDGEQYFGPGTRLTVT.